Each of the 17 T cell receptor beta chains below was sequenced from the same sample in a study of T cell responses to AZD1222 COVID-19 vaccine. The assay was immunoSEQ multiplex PCR, and TCRdb's table has in-frame clones only and misses some. This table has about 130,000 clones, approximately 88% appearing once. Sequences were derived from peripheral blood, sampled on day 0 of AZD1222 vaccination. Receptors originate from an adult in good health.

This clone appeared once. This rearrangement joins TRBV7-9 to TRBJ1-2, with unresolved D. Germline lookup yields CDR1 SEHNR and CDR2 FQNEAQ (reference sequence). V dropped 0 bases and J dropped 4 bases, with 9 bases sitting between them. This CDR3 contains 14 residues. Here the CDR3 DNA reads TGTGCCAGCAGCTTAGCGGGCAGGTTCTATGGCTACACCTTC. Protein sequence: CASSLAGRFYGYTF.

This clone was observed once. V and J are TRBV10-3 and TRBJ2-3, with 9 positions matching TRBD2. The CDR3 contains 14 residues. CDR1 and CDR2 from the germline V gene are ENHRY and SYGVKD. The J segment lost 4 bases and the V segment lost 5 bases, leaving 4 bases of the junction unmatched. This CDR3 reads CAISPSGGPDTQYF. The CDR3 DNA sequence: TGTGCCATCAGTCCAAGCGGGGGGCCAGATACGCAGTATTTT.

The genes are TRBV18 and TRBJ1-1, with 10 bases identical to TRBD1. This CDR3 has 12 amino acids. Germline CDR1 is KGHSH and CDR2 is LQKENI. Trimming took 4 bases from V and 10 from J; bases not matched to a gene: 3. This chain's CDR3 is CASSRWDRGAFF. The CDR3 DNA reads TGTGCCAGCTCACGTTGGGACAGGGGAGCTTTCTTT.

The rearrangement uses TRBV5-1 and TRBJ1-2, with D tentatively TRBD1 (5 bases). V was shortened by 4 bases and J by 4 bases, with 20 bases between the two germline ends. Germline V gene sequence: CDR1 SGHRS, CDR2 YFSETQ. The CDR3 consists of 16 residues. The CDR3 DNA is TGCGCCAGCAGCCTGGAACCCCGGGGCAGGGCCTATGGCTACACCTTC. This translates into CASSLEPRGRAYGYTF.

The rearrangement uses TRBV6-5 and TRBJ2-4, with D tentatively TRBD1 (5 bases). Between the trimmed V and J ends, which lost 2 bases and 4 bases, there was a span of 12 bases. Germline V lookup: CDR1 MNHEY, CDR2 SVGAGI. The CDR3 covers 15 residues. Here the CDR3 reads CASSYARATKNIQYF. In DNA, the CDR3 is TGTGCCAGCAGTTACGCCAGGGCAACGAAAAACATTCAGTACTTC.

The V call is TRBV5-5, the J call TRBJ1-4; D is possibly TRBD1 (5 bases). The CDR3 length is 15 residues. From germline, CDR1 is SGHKS and CDR2 YYEKEE (reference sequence). Trimming took off 0 bases at V and 7 bases at J, with 13 bases between the two ends. In nucleotides, the CDR3 is TGTGCCAGCAGCTTGGAAGGGCAGGGAATTGAAAAACTGTTTTTT. Encoded protein: CASSLEGQGIEKLFF.

The V and J genes are TRBV5-1 and TRBJ1-1, with D uncertain. Germline loops: CDR1 SGHRS, CDR2 YFSETQ. This CDR3 spans 16 amino acids. V was cut by 1 base and J by 1 base, with 14 bases left in between. The CDR3 spells CASSLQARQQNTEAFF. The DNA for the CDR3 is TGCGCCAGCAGCTTGCAGGCGCGGCAGCAGAACACTGAAGCTTTCTTT.

V is TRBV27 and J is TRBJ2-6; D might be TRBD2 (7 bases). With 4 bases removed from V and 4 bases from J, the gap between germline ends came to 11 bases. Germline CDR1 is MNHEY and CDR2 is SMNVEV (reference sequence). The CDR3 spans 15 residues. This CDR3 is CASSSGGTGANVLTF. The CDR3 nucleotides are TGTGCCAGCAGTTCGGGGGGCACCGGGGCCAACGTCCTGACTTTC.

The chain uses TRBV29-1 and TRBJ1-4; perhaps TRBD1 as D (5 bases). Germline CDR1 and CDR2: SQVTM and ANQGSEA. The CDR3 sequence is 13 residues long. Between the trimmed V and J ends, which lost 4 bases and 6 bases, there was a span of 12 bases. CDR3 DNA sequence: TGCAGCGTTGTTAGGGGCGCGGATGAAAAACTGTTTTTT. Protein: CSVVRGADEKLFF. Looking up the rest from reference TRBV29-1 and TRBJ1-4 gives the full variable domain: SAVISQKPSRDICQRGTSLTIQCQVDSQVTMMFWYRQQPGQSLTLIATANQGSEATYESGFVIDKFPISRPNLTFSTLTVSNMSPEDSSIYLCSVVRGADEKLFFGSGTQLSVL.

The chain uses TRBV20-1 and TRBJ1-3; D remains unclear. Germline V CDR1 and CDR2: DFQATT, SNEGSKA (reference sequence). This CDR3 has 11 residues. The CDR3 here is CSAPSGNTIYF. The CDR3 nucleotides read TGCAGCGCTCCCTCTGGAAACACCATATATTTT.

This rearrangement joins TRBV10-3 to TRBJ1-5, with D perhaps TRBD1 (5 bases). Germline V gene data show CDR1 as ENHRY and CDR2 as SYGVKD. This CDR3 is 19 amino acids long. The V end lost 0 bases, the J end lost 4 bases, and 22 bases lay between the germline ends. The CDR3 loop is CAISESLGAGGEGNQPQHF. The CDR3 DNA sequence: TGTGCCATCAGTGAGTCTTTGGGTGCTGGGGGGGAAGGGAATCAGCCCCAGCATTTT.

The V gene is TRBV14, the J gene TRBJ1-2; weak D call: TRBD1 (6 bases). This CDR3 is built from 18 residues. The V end lost 0 bases, the J end lost 3 bases, and 20 bases lay between the germline ends. The V gene's germline CDR1 is SGHDN and CDR2 FVKESK. The CDR3 nucleotides read TGTGCCAGCAGCCAAGACTCAGGATGGGGGGCGATCGACTATGGCTACACCTTC. Its protein product is CASSQDSGWGAIDYGYTF.

This clone was seen just once. This sequence joins TRBV7-2 and TRBJ1-4; 11 nucleotides match TRBD1. The CDR3 is 16 amino acids. V shed 2 bases and J 7 bases; nucleotides not matched to a gene: 6. Germline V gene sequence: CDR1 SGHTA, CDR2 FQGNSA. This chain's CDR3 is CASSLNGQGAFEKLFF. DNA of the CDR3: TGTGCCAGCAGCTTAAACGGACAGGGGGCCTTTGAAAAACTGTTTTTT.

V gene TRBV7-9 combines with J gene TRBJ1-4; TRBD1 is a possible D gene (5 bases). V shed 1 base and J shed 8 bases, with 14 bases lying between them. This CDR3 contains 15 residues. CDR1 and CDR2 from the germline V gene are SEHNR and FQNEAQ (reference sequence). The CDR3 DNA sequence: TGTGCCAGCAGCTTAGTGCCAGCCTCAGGGGAAAAACTGTTTTTT. Its protein is CASSLVPASGEKLFF.

The CDR3 sequence is CASSAAGTSGRETQYF. As DNA, the CDR3 is TGTGCCAGCAGCGCCGCGGGGACTAGCGGGAGAGAGACCCAGTACTTC. The chain employs TRBV9 and TRBJ2-5; 14 bases map to TRBD2. In germline, CDR1 is SGDLS, CDR2 YYNGEE. V shed 3 bases, J shed 4 bases, and the junction held 5 bases outside the gene matches. The CDR3 runs 16 residues.

The chain couples TRBV7-2 to TRBJ2-7, with D perhaps matching TRBD2 (6 bases). The germline gives CDR1 SGHTA, CDR2 FQGNSA. The CDR3 contains 15 residues. The V gene lost 4 bases and the J gene lost 4 bases, with 17 bases spanning the gap. The CDR3 loop is CASSYPGTSIYEQYF. The CDR3 region has the DNA TGTGCCAGCAGCTACCCCGGGACTTCTATTTACGAGCAGTACTTC.

This sequence joins TRBV2 and TRBJ2-1, with TRBD1 matching over 8 bases. V shed 10 bases, J shed 4 bases, and the junction held 3 bases outside the gene matches. Germline-derived CDR1 and CDR2 are SNHLY and FYNNEI. The CDR3 spans 12 residues. The CDR3 loop is CATGTGYNEQFF. In DNA, the CDR3 is TGTGCCACCGGGACAGGTTACAATGAGCAGTTCTTC.